These 13 T cell receptor beta chains came from one sample sequenced in a study of T cell changes during pregnancy in multiple sclerosis. Profiled with immunoSEQ multiplex PCR; TCRdb holds only in-frame clones, not every one. This sample has about 83,000 clones, with around 90% found just once. The input for sequencing was PBMCs, taken in the first trimester of pregnancy. The receptors were gathered from a female donor in good health, serving as a control in a pregnancy study. Some clones in this sample may be carry-over from other donors' samples.

This chain links TRBV20-1 with TRBJ1-1, with D unresolved. The CDR3 loop spans 11 amino acids. V was clipped by 5 bases and J by 8 bases, with 12 bases between them. Germline CDR1 is DFQATT and CDR2 is SNEGSKA (reference sequence). The CDR3 DNA reads TGCAGTGCTCCGGACTGGGGAGAAGCTTTCTTT. Translating gives CSAPDWGEAFF.

This chain uses TRBV27 with TRBJ2-5, with 9 bases that match TRBD1. The CDR3 length is 13 residues. The germline gives CDR1 MNHEY, CDR2 SMNVEV (reference sequence). V dropped 4 bases and J dropped 7; count of bases not matched to a gene: 4. CDR3 protein: CASSSADRGTQYF. DNA for the CDR3: TGTGCCAGCAGTTCGGCGGACAGGGGGACCCAGTACTTC.

The rearrangement joins TRBV7-9 to TRBJ1-3, with a weak D call TRBD1 (6 bases). V lost 8 bases and J 4 bases, leaving 15 bases between the germline ends. Germline-derived CDR1 and CDR2 are SEHNR and FQNEAQ (reference sequence). The CDR3 consists of 14 residues. The CDR3: CASSRGARGNTIYF. CDR3 in DNA: TGTGCCAGCTCCCGGGGGGCGCGGGGAAACACCATATATTTT.

The rearrangement joins TRBV15 to TRBJ1-2, with 11 bases identical to TRBD1. From germline, CDR1 is LNHNV and CDR2 YYDKDF (reference sequence). The CDR3 length is 17 residues. Trimming at V came to 0 bases and at J to 4 bases, leaving 7 bases not matched to a gene. The DNA for the CDR3 is TGTGCCACCAGCAGAGATCGGGACAGGGGGTTACTCTATGGCTACACCTTC. Its translation is CATSRDRDRGLLYGYTF.

J is TRBJ1-1 and V is TRBV5-1, with unresolved D. This CDR3 contains 16 residues. V gave up 0 bases and J gave up 1 base, with 13 bases separating them. Germline V gene lookup returns CDR1 SGHRS and CDR2 YFSETQ. The CDR3 spells CASSLEQATSNTEAFF. Written as DNA, the CDR3 is TGCGCCAGCAGCTTGGAGCAGGCAACATCGAACACTGAAGCTTTCTTT.

This CDR3 reads CASSGGQGKETQYF. The DNA for the CDR3 is TGCGCCAGCAGCGGGGGACAGGGAAAAGAGACCCAGTACTTC. V usage is TRBV5-1 and J usage is TRBJ2-5, with 9 bases identical to TRBD1. Germline-derived CDR1 and CDR2 are SGHRS and YFSETQ. This CDR3 spans 14 amino acids. The V segment lost 4 bases and the J segment 3 bases; nucleotides outside the gene matches: 4.

The J gene is TRBJ1-6, the V gene TRBV19; D is ambiguous. Trimming shortened V by 2 bases and J by 7 bases, and 9 bases separated the two germline ends. CDR3 length: 14 residues. The germline V gene encodes CDR1 LNHDA and CDR2 SQIVND (reference sequence). The CDR3 region has the DNA TGTGCCAGTAGTATACAAGCGGGAAATTCACCCCTCCACTTT. Its protein product is CASSIQAGNSPLHF. The complete variable domain, with remaining parts taken from reference TRBV19 and TRBJ1-6, reads DGGITQSPKYLFRKEGQNVTLSCEQNLNHDAMYWYRQDPGQGLRLIYYSQIVNDFQKGDIAEGYSVSREKKESFPLTVTSAQKNPTAFYLCASSIQAGNSPLHFGNGTRLTVT.

The CDR3 spells CASSPNSMYEQFF. The CDR3 DNA is TGTGCCAGCTCACCGAACAGTATGTATGAGCAGTTCTTC. The gene calls are TRBV18 and TRBJ2-1, with D uncertain. The CDR3 is made up of 13 amino acids. V dropped 3 bases and J dropped 8 bases, with 11 bases sitting between them. In germline, CDR1 is KGHSH, CDR2 LQKENI. The whole variable domain, remainder taken from reference TRBV18 and TRBJ2-1, is NAGVMQNPRHLVRRRGQEARLRCSPMKGHSHVYWYRQLPEEGLKFMVYLQKENIIDESGMPKERFSAEFPKEGPSILRIQQVVRGDSAAYFCASSPNSMYEQFFGPGTRLTVL.

The rearrangement links TRBV28 to TRBJ1-1; the D gene is possibly TRBD1 (6 bases). Looked up from germline, CDR1 is MDHEN and CDR2 is SYDVKM. Trimming pared 5 bases from V and 4 bases from J, leaving 14 bases between. The CDR3 length is 14 residues. CDR3 loop: CASSNDRGTTEAFF. For the CDR3, the DNA is TGTGCCAGCAGTAACGATAGGGGGACCACTGAAGCTTTCTTT.

Only a few counts were recorded for this clone. This rearrangement joins TRBV7-2 to TRBJ2-5, with 8 bases matching TRBD2. Germline V gene lookup returns CDR1 SGHTA and CDR2 FQGNSA. The V segment lost 3 bases and the J segment 5 bases; nucleotides outside the gene matches: 8. There are 15 residues in the CDR3. In nucleotides, the CDR3 is TGTGCCAGCAGCTTTAGCGGGGTGGCTGCGGAGACCCAGTACTTC. Protein product: CASSFSGVAAETQYF. Drawing the rest from reference TRBV7-2 and TRBJ2-5, the complete variable domain is GAGVSQSPSNKVTEKGKDVELRCDPISGHTALYWYRQSLGQGLEFLIYFQGNSAPDKSGLPSDRFSAERTGGSVSTLTIQRTQQEDSAVYLCASSFSGVAAETQYFGPGTRLLVL.

The chain joins TRBV7-8 to TRBJ2-7; TRBD1 is a possible D gene (7 bases). V gave up 2 bases and J gave up 4 bases, with 12 bases separating them. The CDR3 length is 14 residues. Germline CDR1 is SGHVS and CDR2 is FQNEAQ. The CDR3 loop is CASSLRRGQYEQYF. The DNA of the CDR3 is TGTGCCAGCAGCTTAAGGAGGGGGCAATACGAGCAGTACTTC.

This clone came up once. The chain carries TRBV14 and TRBJ2-1; TRBD2 agrees at 7 bases. The CDR3 extends over 15 amino acids. Germline CDR1 SGHDN, CDR2 FVKESK. V was pared by 4 bases and J by 7 bases, with 10 bases of the junction left unmatched. CDR3 sequence: CASSRTSLFYNEQFF. The CDR3 region has the DNA TGTGCCAGCAGCCGGACTAGTTTGTTTTATAATGAGCAGTTCTTC.

This chain joins TRBV6-5 and TRBJ2-7; D possibly corresponds to TRBD2 (6 bases). Germline V gene data show CDR1 as MNHEY and CDR2 as SVGAGI. The V end was cut by 6 bases, the J end by 3 bases, with 9 bases between. This CDR3 contains 12 residues. The CDR3 DNA reads TGTGCCAGCAGGACTAGTAACTACGAGCAGTACTTC. Its translation is CASRTSNYEQYF.